The T cell receptor (beta chain) under discussion was sequenced for a study of CD8+CD57+ T cells in acquired aplastic anemia. Study results and caveats: Fewer than 35 shared CD8+ CDR3s appeared highly expressed within patients' immunodominant clones.

The V and J ends lost 4 bases and 8 bases respectively, with 13 bases between them. This CDR3 comprises 13 residues. Looked up from germline, CDR1 is MNHEY and CDR2 is SVGEGT. This clonotype was counted between two and nine times. Its specificity is unknown. The TCR beta profiling, which covered VDJ combination and CDR3 sequence, was carried out using genomic DNA as the template. TCRdb processed the reads anew with MiXCR; each CDR3 protein has one entry. The sample includes a few hundred thousand distinct CDR3 sequences, more than 25% of them seen just once. By flow cytometry, patients selected for sequencing had shown an expansion of CD8+CD57+ cells.

The clonotype comes from a human donor with aplastic anemia. Sequenced sample: sorted CD4+, CD8+, or CD8+CD57+ T cells (not recorded which) from PBMCs. The chain links TRBV6-2 or TRBV6-3 to TRBJ2-3; D gene uncertain. CDR3 loop: CASSFDPVGTQYF. CDR3 nucleotides: TGTGCCAGCAGTTTCGACCCCGTGGGTACGCAGTATTTT.